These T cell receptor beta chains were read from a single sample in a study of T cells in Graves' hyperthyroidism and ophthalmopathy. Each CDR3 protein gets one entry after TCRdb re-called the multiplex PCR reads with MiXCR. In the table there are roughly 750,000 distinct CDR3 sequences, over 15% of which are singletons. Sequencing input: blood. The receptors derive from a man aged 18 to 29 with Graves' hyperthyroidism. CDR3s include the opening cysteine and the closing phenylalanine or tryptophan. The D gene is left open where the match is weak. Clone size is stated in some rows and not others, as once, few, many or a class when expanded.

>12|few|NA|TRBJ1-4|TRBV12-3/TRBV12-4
TGTGCCAGCAGTTTAAGTGATGAAAAACTGTTTTTT
CASSLSDEKLFF
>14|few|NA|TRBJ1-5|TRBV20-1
TGCAGTGCCAGAGCGGGCAGGGGAGGACAGCCCCAGCATTTT
CSARAGRGGQPQHF
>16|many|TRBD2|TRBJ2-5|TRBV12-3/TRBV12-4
TGTGCCAGCAGTTTCTCTCGACTAGCGGGATGGGAGACCCAGTACTTC
CASSFSRLAGWETQYF
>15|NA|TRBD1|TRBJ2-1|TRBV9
TGTGCCAGCAGCGTACTCGGGACAGGTTACAATGAGCAGTTCTTC
CASSVLGTGYNEQFF
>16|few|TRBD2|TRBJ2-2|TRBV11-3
TGTGCCAGCAGCCCACTAGCGGGAGGTAACACCGGGGAGCTGTTTTTT
CASSPLAGGNTGELFF
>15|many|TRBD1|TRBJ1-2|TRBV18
TGTGCCAGCTCACTGCGACAGGGGCCTTCGGATGGCTACACCTTC
CASSLRQGPSDGYTF
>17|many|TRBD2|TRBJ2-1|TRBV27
TGTGCCAGCATCCCCCGGGGGGGGCCCAGCTCCTACAATGAGCAGTTCTTC
CASIPRGGPSSYNEQFF
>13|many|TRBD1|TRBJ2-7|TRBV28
TGTGCCAGTTTGCAGGGGGATAGGTACGAGCAGTACTTC
CASLQGDRYEQYF
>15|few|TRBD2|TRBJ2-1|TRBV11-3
TGTGCCAGCAGCCCATACGGGGGGGTGCACAATGAGCAGTTCTTC
CASSPYGGVHNEQFF
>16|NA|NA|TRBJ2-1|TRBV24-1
TGTGCCACCAGTGATTCAGGGGAAGGACAACACAATGAGCAGTTCTTC
CATSDSGEGQHNEQFF
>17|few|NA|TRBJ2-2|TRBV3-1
TGTGCCAGCAGTTCTCCCGCGGCCCAAGCGAACACCGGGGAGCTGTTTTTT
CASSSPAAQANTGELFF
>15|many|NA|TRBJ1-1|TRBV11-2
TGTGCCAGCAGCTTAGAGATAGGGTTGAACACTGAAGCTTTCTTT
CASSLEIGLNTEAFF
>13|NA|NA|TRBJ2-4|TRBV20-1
TGCAGTGCTAGACCCTTAGCCAAAAACATTCAGTACTTC
CSARPLAKNIQYF
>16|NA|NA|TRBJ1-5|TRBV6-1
TGTGCCAGCAGTGAACTTTGGGCAGATAGCAATCAGCCCCAGCATTTT
CASSELWADSNQPQHF
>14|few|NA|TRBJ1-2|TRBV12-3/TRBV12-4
TGTGCCAGCAGGTGGGACGGAGAGGACTATGGCTACACCTTC
CASRWDGEDYGYTF
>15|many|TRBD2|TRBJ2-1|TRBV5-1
TGTGCCAGCAGCCTAGGACTAGCGGACTACAATGAGCAGTTCTTC
CASSLGLADYNEQFF
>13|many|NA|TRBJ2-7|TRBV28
TGTGCCAGCAGTTTTAGCCCGGGGTACGAGCAGTACTTC
CASSFSPGYEQYF
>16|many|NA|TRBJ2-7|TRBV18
TGTGCCAGCTCACCACCGGTCTGGTCTCAGGTCTACGAGCAGTACTTC
CASSPPVWSQVYEQYF
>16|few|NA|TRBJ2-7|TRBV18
TGTGCCAGCTCACTGGGGACGGTGCGGACCTCCTACGAGCAGTACTTC
CASSLGTVRTSYEQYF
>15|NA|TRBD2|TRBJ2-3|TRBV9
TGTGCCAGCAGCGTAGGGGGACTAAGGGGAGATATGCAGTATTTT
CASSVGGLRGDMQYF
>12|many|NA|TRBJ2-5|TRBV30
TGTGCCTGGACGACGGGCCCCCCGACCCAGTACTTC
CAWTTGPPTQYF
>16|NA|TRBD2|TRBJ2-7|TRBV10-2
TGCGCCAGCAGTGAACCTTCTAGCGGGAGGTTCTACGAGCAGTACTTC
CASSEPSSGRFYEQYF
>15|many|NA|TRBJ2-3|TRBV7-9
TGTGCCAGCAGCCCCAGACTGGGGAGCACAGATACGCAGTATTTT
CASSPRLGSTDTQYF
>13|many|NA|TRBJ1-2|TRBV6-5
TGTGCCAGCAGTTACACCCATGGGGCTGGCTACACCTTC
CASSYTHGAGYTF
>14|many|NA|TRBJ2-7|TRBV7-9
TGTGCCAGCAGCTTAGTAGGGTATGACTACGAGCAGTACTTC
CASSLVGYDYEQYF
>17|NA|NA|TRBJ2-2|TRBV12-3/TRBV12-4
TGTGCCAGCAGTTCGGCAGGGGAGAGCCCGAACACCGGGGAGCTGTTTTTT
CASSSAGESPNTGELFF